Sequencing of this TCR beta chain was carried out in a study of identical twins. General study findings and limits: Insertions ran lower in abundant cord blood beta clonotypes, though not in memory repertoires. The conclusions drew on cross-sectional statistical analysis instead of tracking the same donors.

As to this clonotype: Antigen specificity is unknown.

TCRdb reanalysed the 5' RACE reads using MiXCR and keeps one entry per CDR3 protein. The sample has about 430,000 distinct CDR3 sequences; approximately 17% are singletons. The specimen was naive T cells sorted from blood. The sequence was collected from a man in his fifties in good health.

For the CDR3, the DNA is TGCGCCAGCAGCCTAAGAGCGGGGCCGGATACGCAGTATTTT. Translation gives CASSLRAGPDTQYF. The chain combines TRBV5-1 with TRBJ2-3; TRBD2 matches 7 bases. CDR3 length: 14 residues. V lost 4 bases and J lost 6; bases outside the gene matches: 8. Germline values: CDR1 SGHRS, CDR2 YFSETQ.